The clone carrying this T cell receptor (beta chain) was picked up one time. The antigen is undetermined. CDR3 length: 13 residues. Trimming shortened V by 4 bases and J by 3 bases, and 10 bases separated the two germline ends. The germline V gene encodes CDR1 SGDLS and CDR2 YYNGEE. TCRdb's copy holds only in-frame clones and misses some; the assay was immunoSEQ multiplex PCR. Of around 180,000 clones detected, more than 80% appear once; the ten largest clones hold about 6.9%. This entry belongs to a study of T cell responses to AZD1222 COVID-19 vaccine. Study-level points and caveats: White British people made up most donors, females outnumbered males, and clonal diversity was possibly underestimated.

The rearrangement joins TRBV9 to TRBJ1-2; a possible D gene is TRBD1 (6 bases). The TCR was taken from an adult in good health. Sequences were derived from peripheral blood, sampled on day 0 of AZD1222 vaccination. CDR3 in amino acids: CASSQGNDYGYTF. CDR3 bases: TGTGCCAGCAGCCAGGGGAATGACTATGGCTACACCTTC.